The rows below give T cell receptor beta chains drawn from one sample of a study of cytomegalovirus exposure and HLA in healthy donors. Profiling relied on immunoSEQ multiplex PCR, and the TCRdb table lists in-frame clones only, not all of them. In the table there are approximately 140,000 clones, around 80% of which are singletons. Sequenced input: PBMCs. Receptors originate from a woman aged 40-49 years in good health and CMV-seronegative. CDR3s include the opening cysteine and the closing phenylalanine or tryptophan. The order of the fields is CDR3 protein, CDR3 DNA, clone size, V gene, D gene, J gene. A D gene is named only where the DNA matches it firmly. Only some rows state a clone size, as once, few, many or a class for expanded clones.

CASSPDRGYGYTF TGTGCCAGCAGCCCCGACAGGGGATATGGCTACACCTTC - TRBV7-3 TRBD1 TRBJ1-2
CASSENRGKDTQYF TGTGCCAGCAGCGAAAACAGGGGAAAGGATACGCAGTATTTT - TRBV7-3 TRBD1 TRBJ2-3
CASSLTSTPSGANVLTF TGTGCCAGCAGCCTGACATCTACACCTTCTGGGGCCAACGTCCTGACTTTC - TRBV7-3 - TRBJ2-6
CASSLLTGRLSAFF TGTGCCAGCAGCCTGCTCACAGGGCGCTTATCGGCTTTCTTT - TRBV28 - TRBJ1-1
CASSLLPSGSDTGELFF TGTGCCAGCAGCTTACTACCTAGCGGGAGTGACACCGGGGAGCTGTTTTTT - TRBV11-2 TRBD2 TRBJ2-2
CASSFADAGRGVPNYGYTF TGTGCCAGCAGTTTCGCGGACGCGGGCAGGGGGGTCCCTAACTATGGCTACACCTTC few TRBV28 TRBD1 TRBJ1-2
CASSVAGVSNEQFF TGTGCCAGCAGCGTAGCGGGAGTCAGCAATGAGCAGTTCTTC - TRBV7-3 TRBD2 TRBJ2-1
CSVPGQAPYEQYF TGCAGCGTCCCGGGACAGGCCCCCTACGAGCAGTACTTC - TRBV29-1 TRBD1 TRBJ2-7
CASRQLTGFDGYTF TGTGCCAGCAGACAACTGACAGGGTTCGATGGCTACACCTTC - TRBV2 TRBD1 TRBJ1-2
CASSRLAGGVRELFF TGCGCCAGCAGCCGACTAGCGGGAGGAGTAAGGGAGCTGTTTTTT - TRBV10-1 TRBD2 TRBJ2-2
CASSLDGRAAITGELFF TGTGCCAGCAGCTTAGATGGCAGGGCCGCTATAACCGGGGAGCTGTTTTTT - TRBV11-3 - TRBJ2-2
CASRMDKGENEQFF TGTGCCAGCAGGATGGACAAGGGGGAGAATGAGCAGTTCTTC - TRBV21-1 - TRBJ2-1
CATSSGQELYNEQFF TGTGCCACCAGCAGTGGACAGGAATTGTACAATGAGCAGTTCTTC - TRBV15 TRBD1 TRBJ2-1
CASSALAGSTDTQYF TGCGCCAGCAGTGCCCTAGCGGGAAGCACAGATACGCAGTATTTT few TRBV10-1 TRBD2 TRBJ2-3
CASSQTLAESYEQYF TGCGCCAGCAGCCAAACCCTTGCGGAATCCTACGAGCAGTACTTC - TRBV4-1 - TRBJ2-7
CASSGGVNSPLHF TGTGCCAGCAGTGGGGGGGTAAATTCACCCCTCCACTTT - TRBV6-4 - TRBJ1-6
CASRLAGWALPGELFF TGCGCCAGTAGACTAGCGGGATGGGCTCTCCCCGGGGAGCTGTTTTTT few TRBV10-1 TRBD2 TRBJ2-2
CSVEGRQDTEAFF TGCAGCGTTGAAGGAAGACAGGACACTGAAGCTTTCTTT - TRBV29-1 - TRBJ1-1
CASIVAGSYEQYF TGTGCCAGCATTGTAGCGGGGTCCTACGAGCAGTACTTC - TRBV28 TRBD2 TRBJ2-7
CASSRLWTLFANTGELFF TGTGCCAGCAGCCGCCTGTGGACACTCTTCGCGAACACCGGGGAGCTGTTTTTT few TRBV5-6 - TRBJ2-2
CASSLALAGTYNEQFF TGTGCCAGCAGCTTAGCGCTAGCGGGCACTTACAATGAGCAGTTCTTC - TRBV7-9 TRBD2 TRBJ2-1
CASSLIRDEQFF TGTGCCAGCAGCTTAATTCGGGATGAGCAGTTCTTC - TRBV7-2 - TRBJ2-1
CASSRLAGHNEQFF TGTGCCAGCAGCCGACTAGCGGGACACAATGAGCAGTTCTTC once TRBV28 TRBD2 TRBJ2-1
CASSYPGPTGHDEQFF TGTGCCAGCAGTTACCCCGGCCCCACAGGCCACGATGAGCAGTTCTTC - TRBV6-5 - TRBJ2-1
CASSLASGSYNEQFF TGTGCCAGCAGCTTGGCTAGCGGCTCCTACAATGAGCAGTTCTTC - TRBV5-4 TRBD2 TRBJ2-1
CASSPRQGGSPLHF TGTGCCAGCTCCCCGAGACAGGGCGGTTCACCCCTCCACTTT - TRBV7-2 TRBD1 TRBJ1-6
CASSPPNSYEQYF TGTGCCAGCTCACCACCTAACAGCTACGAGCAGTACTTC few TRBV18 - TRBJ2-7
CASSRDREGHNEQFF TGTGCCAGCAGTCGGGACAGGGAGGGTCACAATGAGCAGTTCTTC - TRBV28 TRBD1 TRBJ2-1
CASNGDSYEQYF TGTGCCAGCAACGGGGACTCCTACGAGCAGTACTTC - TRBV6-5 - TRBJ2-7
CASSLDRSTDTQYF TGTGCCAGCAGTCTCGACAGAAGCACAGATACGCAGTATTTT - TRBV11-1 - TRBJ2-3
CASSSDRANTEAFF TGCGCCAGCAGCTCCGACAGGGCCAACACTGAAGCTTTCTTT - TRBV5-1 TRBD1 TRBJ1-1
CASSLALHREYQETQYF TGTGCCAGCAGCTTAGCCCTCCACCGGGAGTACCAAGAGACCCAGTACTTC - TRBV7-6 - TRBJ2-5
CASTRTGTYGYTF TGTGCCAGCACCCGGACAGGGACCTATGGCTACACCTTC - TRBV2 TRBD1 TRBJ1-2
CASSYSGVNQPQHF TGTGCCAGCAGTTACTCAGGAGTGAATCAGCCCCAGCATTTT - TRBV6-5 - TRBJ1-5
CASSLAYQGARQPQHF TGTGCCAGCAGCTTAGCGTATCAGGGGGCGCGGCAGCCCCAGCATTTT many TRBV7-2 TRBD1 TRBJ1-5
CASSLVRRGWAFF TGTGCCAGCAGCTTAGTCCGACGGGGGTGGGCTTTCTTT - TRBV7-9 - TRBJ1-1
CASSQDWGYSYEQYF TGTGCCAGCAGCCAAGATTGGGGCTACTCCTACGAGCAGTACTTC few TRBV4-2 - TRBJ2-7
CASSLDYRGTGNGYTF TGTGCCAGCAGCCTAGATTACCGGGGGACAGGGAATGGCTACACCTTC - TRBV7-2 TRBD1 TRBJ1-2
CASSQDRYTGYTF TGTGCCAGCAGCCAAGATCGTTACACAGGCTACACCTTC - TRBV14 - TRBJ1-2
CASTPSERQAFF TGTGCCAGCACTCCCTCAGAACGTCAGGCTTTCTTT once TRBV2 - TRBJ1-1
CASSKEGRGPQETQYF TGTGCCAGCAGCAAAGAGGGCAGGGGACCTCAAGAGACCCAGTACTTC - TRBV21-1 - TRBJ2-5
CASSLHDRGSYNEQFF TGTGCCAGCAGTTTACATGACAGGGGGTCTTACAATGAGCAGTTCTTC - TRBV27 TRBD1 TRBJ2-1
CAIRDSGSFQETQYF TGTGCCATCAGGGATAGCGGGAGTTTCCAAGAGACCCAGTACTTC - TRBV10-3 TRBD2 TRBJ2-5